Listed here are 26 T cell receptor beta chains from one sample, sequenced in a study of breast tumors, draining lymph nodes, adjacent tissues (dated by TCRdb to the mid-2010s). The axillary draining lymph nodes of breast cancer patients were the source of the lymph node samples. The library was obtained by multiplex PCR. Instrument on record: Illumina HiSeq 2000. Clones were called with MiXCR by TCRdb after fastp trimmed the public reads at Q25, and only in-frame beta chains were retained. Entries are consolidated by CDR3 protein sequence, retaining the most common genes and DNA. The sample table holds around 190,000 distinct CDR3 sequences, of which roughly 30% were seen once. Of the sample, around 4.5% falls within the top ten clones. Sequencing was performed on axillary lymph node tissue. The receptors were gathered from a female donor with breast cancer. Some clones in this sample may be carry-over from other donors' samples.

This clonotype was seen repeatedly, ten times or more. The gene calls are TRBV6-4 and TRBJ1-2; 9 bases map to TRBD1. Germline V gives CDR1 MRHNA, CDR2 SNTAGT. Losses at the gene ends were 2 bases for V and 2 bases for J; bases not matched to a gene: 3. The length of the CDR3 is 15 residues. CDR3 residues: CASSDTGTGNYGYTF. CDR3 nucleotides: TGTGCCAGCAGTGACACCGGGACAGGGAACTATGGCTACACCTTC.

This clonotype showed up many times. This chain links TRBV11-2 with TRBJ2-3, with 12 positions matching TRBD2. CDR1 SGHAT and CDR2 FQNNGV come from the germline V gene. V dropped 5 bases and J dropped 0; count of bases not matched to a gene: 15. CDR3 length: 20 residues. This chain's CDR3 is CASSPHRLAGGLGSTDTQYF. For the CDR3, the DNA is TGTGCCAGCAGCCCCCACCGCCTAGCGGGGGGGCTGGGTAGCACAGATACGCAGTATTTT.

The chain is built from TRBV2 and TRBJ2-3; no reliable D call. The V and J ends lost 4 bases and 6 bases respectively, with 11 bases between them. Germline assignment: CDR1 SNHLY and CDR2 FYNNEI. This CDR3 is 13 amino acids long. The CDR3 here is CASSAIRADTQYF. DNA for the CDR3: TGTGCCAGCAGTGCCATTAGGGCCGATACGCAGTATTTT.

This clonotype was recorded many times. The V gene is TRBV5-8, the J gene TRBJ2-3; tentatively, D is TRBD2 (5 bases). Germline V CDR1 and CDR2: SGHTS, YDEGEE. This CDR3 spans 16 amino acids. V gave up 0 bases and J gave up 0 bases, with 11 bases separating them. Written as DNA, the CDR3 is TGTGCCAGCAGCTTGGGCACGGCTAGCAGCACAGATACGCAGTATTTT. It codes for CASSLGTASSTDTQYF.

This clonotype was seen ten or more times. CDR3 loop: CASRLDSLYGYTF. CDR3 DNA sequence: TGTGCCAGCAGACTCGACAGCCTCTATGGCTACACCTTC. The chain employs TRBV13 and TRBJ1-2; tentative D call: TRBD1 (5 bases). The CDR3 spans 13 residues. Germline-derived CDR1 and CDR2 are PRHDT and FYEKMQ (reference sequence). Trimming cost V 6 bases and J 4 bases, with 12 bases left between them.

The chain couples TRBV29-1 to TRBJ2-2, with TRBD2 as a possible D gene (6 bases). Germline loops: CDR1 SQVTM, CDR2 ANQGSEA. V was trimmed by 8 bases and J by 6 bases, leaving 19 bases between them. This CDR3 contains 14 residues. Here the CDR3 DNA reads TGCAGCTTAGGGAACGCCTGGGAGGCCGGGGAGCTGTTTTTT. The encoded protein is CSLGNAWEAGELFF.

This clonotype has ten or more counts. The chain recombines TRBV10-3 with TRBJ2-1; 9 bases fit TRBD2. Germline trimming cut 3 bases from V and 4 bases from J; bases unmatched to any gene: 4. From germline, CDR1 is ENHRY and CDR2 SYGVKD. CDR3 size: 15 residues. The CDR3 DNA follows: TGTGCCATCAGTGATGGGCTAGCGGGGTACAATGAGCAGTTCTTC. Protein sequence: CAISDGLAGYNEQFF.

On this clonotype: A single base separates this from a much larger clone, so it may be a read error. The CDR3 loop reads CASSFRGEQFF. CDR3 coding DNA: TGTGCCAGCAGTTTCCGCGGTGAGCAGTTCTTC. This chain connects TRBV12-3 or TRBV12-4 to TRBJ2-1, with no clear D. This CDR3 has 11 amino acids. Trimming cost V 3 bases and J 9 bases, with 6 bases left between them.

With regard to this clonotype: Only one base separates this from a far larger clonotype, so it likely reflects a read error. The chain joins TRBV6-1 to TRBJ2-5; D gene unclear. Germline CDR1 MNHNS, CDR2 SASEGT. V lost 6 bases and J 2 bases, leaving 7 bases between the germline ends. CDR3 length equals 12 residues. The DNA for the CDR3 is TGTGCCAGCAGCTGGGGACAAGAGACCCAGTACTTC. Its protein is CASSWGQETQYF.

This clonotype has at least ten counts. This chain connects TRBV18 to TRBJ1-3; D gene uncertain. With 3 bases removed from V and 0 bases from J, the gap between germline ends came to 9 bases. The CDR3 contains 15 residues. The germline CDR1 and CDR2 sequences are KGHSH and LQKENI. The CDR3 DNA is TGTGCCAGCTCACCCACCGATCTCTCTGGAAACACCATATATTTT. Translated: CASSPTDLSGNTIYF.

This clonotype is labeled medium-sized. V and J are TRBV19 and TRBJ2-3, with 7 bases that match TRBD2. The CDR3 is 16 amino acids. CDR1 and CDR2 (germline): LNHDA, SQIVND (reference sequence). V lost 4 bases, J lost 8 bases, and 15 bases stayed unmatched. CDR3 region: CASSTPPGTTIVTQYF. CDR3 nucleotide sequence: TGTGCCAGTAGTACCCCACCCGGGACTACCATAGTTACGCAGTATTTT.

Comment on this clonotype: This may be a read error: a much more frequent sequence differs by one nucleotide. The chain uses TRBV5-8 and TRBJ2-1, with 7 positions matching TRBD2. Germline V gene sequence: CDR1 SGHTS, CDR2 YDEGEE. CDR3 length: 15 residues. Losses at the gene ends were 2 bases for V and 6 bases for J; bases not matched to a gene: 8. DNA for the CDR3: TGTGCCAGCAGCTTAGTGGGGGGGGATTGCAATGAGCAGTTCTTC. Translated, it gives CASSLVGGDCNEQFF.

This clonotype was seen at least ten times. This chain joins TRBV5-6 and TRBJ2-7; D is unclear. The germline V gene encodes CDR1 SGHDT and CDR2 YYEEEE. V lost 2 bases to trimming and J lost 5 bases, with 8 bases between them. The CDR3 consists of 12 residues. The CDR3 DNA follows: TGTGCCAGCAGCTTAAGGGTCCACGAGCAGTACTTC. This translates into CASSLRVHEQYF.

The table lists this clonotype with a few counts. This chain joins TRBV19 and TRBJ1-1; D unresolved. Trimming shortened V by 4 bases and J by 10 bases, and 13 bases separated the two germline ends. The germline gives CDR1 LNHDA, CDR2 SQIVND (reference sequence). The CDR3 runs to 12 residues. CDR3 amino acids: CASSTRQVRAFF. The DNA of the CDR3 is TGTGCCAGTAGTACTCGACAAGTGAGAGCTTTCTTT.

This clonotype has a count of ten or more. The chain uses TRBV19 and TRBJ1-2; maybe TRBD1 (5 bases). The CDR3 totals 16 residues. Germline V gene sequence: CDR1 LNHDA, CDR2 SQIVND (reference sequence). Trimming removed 5 bases at V and 5 bases at J, with 21 bases between. The CDR3 loop reads CASSVTGASREYGYTF. CDR3 sequence (DNA): TGTGCCAGTAGTGTGACCGGGGCCTCGAGAGAGTATGGCTACACCTTC. Together with reference TRBV19 and TRBJ1-2, the CDR3 gives the full variable domain: DGGITQSPKYLFRKEGQNVTLSCEQNLNHDAMYWYRQDPGQGLRLIYYSQIVNDFQKGDIAEGYSVSREKKESFPLTVTSAQKNPTAFYLCASSVTGASREYGYTFGSGTRLTVV.

As concerns this clonotype: A much larger clone sits a single nucleotide away, making a read error possible. The gene calls are TRBV20-1 and TRBJ2-1, with 7 positions matching TRBD2. The CDR3 contains 15 residues. V was pared by 5 bases and J by 2 bases, with 9 bases of the junction left unmatched. The germline V gene has CDR1 DFQATT and CDR2 SNEGSKA (reference sequence). Here the CDR3 reads CSAGALAHAYNEQFF. CDR3 sequence (DNA): TGCAGTGCTGGAGCACTAGCGCACGCCTACAATGAGCAGTTCTTC.

This clonotype was observed at least ten times. This sequence joins TRBV5-5 and TRBJ2-1; 9 nucleotides align to TRBD1. There are 14 residues in the CDR3. The V gene end was trimmed by 7 bases and the J gene end by 9 bases; junction bases not matched to a gene: 11. Germline V lookup: CDR1 SGHKS, CDR2 YYEKEE (reference sequence). This CDR3 is CASRNAQGAGEQFF. The CDR3 nucleotides read TGTGCCAGCCGTAATGCACAGGGGGCAGGTGAGCAGTTCTTC.

The J gene is TRBJ2-3, the V gene TRBV6-6; maybe TRBD2 (6 bases). Germline V lookup: CDR1 MNHNY, CDR2 SVGAGI (reference sequence). Trimming took 5 bases from V and 11 from J, leaving 14 bases between them. This CDR3 is 12 amino acids long. CDR3 bases: TGTGCCAGCAGTCCCGGGACTCTGGGGCAGTATTTT. Translated, it gives CASSPGTLGQYF.

This clonotype was counted many times. The rearrangement links TRBV11-3 to TRBJ2-7, with 9 positions matching TRBD1. The CDR3 length is 17 residues. The germline gives CDR1 SGHNT, CDR2 YENEEA. V was pared by 5 bases and J by 6 bases, with 17 bases of the junction left unmatched. In DNA form, the CDR3 reads TGTGCCAGCAGCCCTAGCCCCGGACAGGGGAGGCTGGGCGAGCAGTACTTC. This codes for CASSPSPGQGRLGEQYF.

This clonotype was picked up many times. This chain connects TRBV9 to TRBJ1-3, with D unresolved. Germline V gives CDR1 SGDLS, CDR2 YYNGEE. Trimming removed 0 bases at V and 2 bases at J, with 6 bases between. This CDR3 region has 14 residues. This CDR3 reads CASSVEGAGNTIYF. CDR3 sequence (DNA): TGTGCCAGCAGCGTAGAGGGAGCTGGAAACACCATATATTTT.

For this clonotype: Just one base apart from a much larger clone, this may be a read error. V and J are TRBV5-4 and TRBJ2-3; D possibly uses TRBD1 or TRBD2 (5 bases each). Germline V gene sequence: CDR1 SGHNT, CDR2 YYREEE (reference sequence). The CDR3 is 16 residues long. The CDR3 region is CAYLRQGGRRTDTRYF. The CDR3, as DNA: TGTGCCTATTTACGGCAGGGTGGGAGACGCACAGATACGCGGTATTTT.

The DNA of the CDR3 is TGTGCCACCAGCGCAATCGAGGGTTCACCCCTCCACTTT. It codes for CATSAIEGSPLHF. The chain recombines TRBV15 with TRBJ1-6, with D hard to call. The V end was cut by 5 bases, the J end by 9 bases, with 11 bases between. The CDR3 spans 13 residues. CDR1 is LNHNV, CDR2 YYDKDF, per germline (reference sequence). Variable domain in full (rest from reference TRBV15 and TRBJ1-6): DAMVIQNPRYQVTQFGKPVTLSCSQTLNHNVMYWYQQKSSQAPKLLFHYYDKDFNNEADTPDNFQSRRPNTSFCFLDIRSPGLGDTAMYLCATSAIEGSPLHFGNGTRLTVT.

Worth noting for this clonotype: A read error may be the cause here, since a much bigger clone is one base away. J is TRBJ2-7 and V is TRBV9; TRBD1 might be the D (6 bases). The CDR3 extends over 15 amino acids. Germline lookup yields CDR1 SGDLS and CDR2 YYNGEE. Trimming stripped 0 bases from V and 2 bases from J, with 12 bases between. DNA for the CDR3: TGTGCCAGCAGCGTAGGAGCCGGGGACACCTACGAGCAGTACTTC. It yields the protein CASSVGAGDTYEQYF.

Points on this clonotype: A read error is likely, as this CDR3 ends without the conserved phenylalanine or tryptophan. The chain combines TRBV20-1 with TRBJ1-5; a possible D gene is TRBD1 (5 bases). CDR1 is DFQATT, CDR2 SNEGSKA, per germline (reference sequence). The CDR3 spans 15 residues. V gave up 3 bases and J gave up 4 bases, with 16 bases separating them. CDR3 amino acids: CSASQGDRDNQPQHG. The CDR3 DNA sequence: TGCAGTGCTAGTCAGGGAGATCGAGATAATCAGCCCCAGCATGGT.

This clonotype was counted ten times or more. The CDR3 DNA is TGTGCCAGCAGCTTAACTCCGGGGGCCGGGGAGCTGTTTTTT. Residues: CASSLTPGAGELFF. The rearrangement joins TRBV7-2 to TRBJ2-2, with D perhaps matching TRBD2 (6 bases). The CDR3 spans 14 residues. V was clipped by 2 bases and J by 6 bases, with 10 bases between them. CDR1 is SGHTA and CDR2 is FQGNSA in the germline V gene.

The chain employs TRBV7-3 and TRBJ2-6; D is undetermined. V was shortened by 4 bases and J by 0 bases, with 16 bases between the two germline ends. Germline V lookup: CDR1 SGHTA, CDR2 FQGTGA. The CDR3 totals 18 residues. The CDR3 bases are TGTGCCAGCAGCTCCCCAAGTGAGGTCGGCTCTGGGGCCAACGTCCTGACTTTC. Protein product: CASSSPSEVGSGANVLTF.